This TCR beta chain was found in a study of response to subunit inactivated influenza vaccine. Broader study findings: Seasonal influenza vaccination, on each occasion, was suggested by the authors to recruit few new T cells.

The germline CDR1 and CDR2 sequences are SGHKS and YYEKEE (reference sequence). This CDR3 comprises 14 residues. The germline V and J ends were trimmed by 0 bases and 0 bases, with 7 bases remaining between them. A few counts support this clonotype. The antigen is undetermined. TCRdb analysed the RT-PCR reads with MiXCR anew, one entry per CDR3 protein. Of under 950,000 distinct CDR3 sequences listed, about 20% are singletons. The material sequenced was PBMCs from blood, taken around 5 days after vaccination. The rearrangement links TRBV5-5 to TRBJ2-7; the D is unclear. The sequence derives from a middle-aged man who received an inactivated influenza vaccine. The CDR3 nucleotides read TGTGCCAGCAGCTTGGCCCAGAGCTCCTACGAGCAGTACTTC. It specifies CASSLAQSSYEQYF.